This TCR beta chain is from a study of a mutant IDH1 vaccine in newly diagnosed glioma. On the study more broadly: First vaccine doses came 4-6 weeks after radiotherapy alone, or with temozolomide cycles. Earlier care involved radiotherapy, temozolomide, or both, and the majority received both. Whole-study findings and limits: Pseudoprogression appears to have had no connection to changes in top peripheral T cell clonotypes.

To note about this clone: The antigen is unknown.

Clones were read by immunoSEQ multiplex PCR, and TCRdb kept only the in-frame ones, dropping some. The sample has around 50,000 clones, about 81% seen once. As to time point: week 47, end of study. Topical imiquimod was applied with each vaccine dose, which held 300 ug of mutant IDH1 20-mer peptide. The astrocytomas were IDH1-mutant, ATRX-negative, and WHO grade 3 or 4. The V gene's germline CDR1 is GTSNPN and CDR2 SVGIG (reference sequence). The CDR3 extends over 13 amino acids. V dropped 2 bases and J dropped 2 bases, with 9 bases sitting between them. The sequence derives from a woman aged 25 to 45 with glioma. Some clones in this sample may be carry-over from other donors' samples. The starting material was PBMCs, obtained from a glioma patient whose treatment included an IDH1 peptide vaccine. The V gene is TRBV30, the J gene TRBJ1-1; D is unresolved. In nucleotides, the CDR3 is TGTGCCTGGAGTCGGGCAGGAAACACTGAAGCTTTCTTT. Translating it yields CAWSRAGNTEAFF.